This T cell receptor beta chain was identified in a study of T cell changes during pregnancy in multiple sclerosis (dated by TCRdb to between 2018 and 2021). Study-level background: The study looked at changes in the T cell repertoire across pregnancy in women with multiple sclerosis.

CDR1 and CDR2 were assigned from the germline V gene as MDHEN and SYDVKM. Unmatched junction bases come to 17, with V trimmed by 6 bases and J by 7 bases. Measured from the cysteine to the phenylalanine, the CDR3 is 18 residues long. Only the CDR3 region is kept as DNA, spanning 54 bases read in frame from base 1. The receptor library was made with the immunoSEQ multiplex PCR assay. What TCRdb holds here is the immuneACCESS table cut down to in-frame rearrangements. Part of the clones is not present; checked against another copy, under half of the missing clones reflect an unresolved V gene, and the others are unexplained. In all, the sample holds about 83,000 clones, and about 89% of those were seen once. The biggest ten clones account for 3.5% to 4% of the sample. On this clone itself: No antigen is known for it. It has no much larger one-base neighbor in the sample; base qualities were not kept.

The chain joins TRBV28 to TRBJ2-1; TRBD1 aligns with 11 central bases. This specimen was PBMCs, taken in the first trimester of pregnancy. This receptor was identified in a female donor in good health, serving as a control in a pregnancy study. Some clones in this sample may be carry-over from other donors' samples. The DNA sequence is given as TGTGCCAGCAGGGGGGACAGGGGGGTTGGCGCCTCGAGAAATGAGCAGTTCTTC. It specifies CASRGDRGVGASRNEQFF.